This TCR beta chain originates from a study of blood T cell repertoires in COVID-19. With V trimmed by 3 bases and J by 3 bases, 4 bases remained unmatched. The germline V gene has CDR1 LGHDT and CDR2 YNNKEL (reference sequence). CDR3 length: 16 amino acids. Cohorts were based on clinical histories the participants reported. Authors' data handling: Cell counts per sample came from amplifying reference gene primers. This table comes from immunoSEQ multiplex PCR, and its TCRdb copy is limited to in-frame clones, with some not included. That table gives V, J and clone size, and the DNA gave D and trimming. The table records fewer than 250,000 clones, around 81% of them present only once.

Sequencing used PBMCs or T cells enriched from blood (not recorded which). The sequence was obtained from a woman in her forties or fifties with acute COVID-19. The rearrangement links TRBV3-1 (or the pseudogene TRBV3-2) to TRBJ2-3; 12 bases align to TRBD2. CDR3 residues: CASSQILAGGTDTQYF. DNA of the CDR3: TGTGCCAGCAGCCAGATACTAGCGGGGGGAACAGATACGCAGTATTTT.